This T cell receptor beta chain originates from a study of cytomegalovirus exposure and HLA in healthy donors. Overall study results and limits: In a later analysis, HLA-C alleles had the fewest associated TCRs, DRB1 alleles the most.

There are a few counts of this clone. The antigen remains undetermined. It was with 60 Vbeta and 13 Jbeta primers that the PCR ran. Measured with immunoSEQ multiplex PCR; TCRdb has only the in-frame clones, and not every one. The sample records 100,000 to 150,000 clones, just under 75% being singletons. These donors counted as nominally healthy when sampled, but unrecorded immune exposures were likely. J gave up 2 bases and V 0 bases, and 1 base lay outside the gene matches. The CDR3 loop spans 14 amino acids. Germline CDR1 is GTSNPN and CDR2 is SVGIG (reference sequence). The chain employs TRBV30 and TRBJ2-3; the match to TRBD2 covers 8 bases. The source is a man aged 55-75 years in good health and CMV-seropositive. The sequenced sample consisted of PBMCs. CDR3 nucleotide sequence: TGTGCCTGGAGTGTAGGACTAGCCACAGATACGCAGTATTTT. The encoded protein is CAWSVGLATDTQYF.